A selection of T cell receptor beta chains follows, all from one sample in a study of cytomegalovirus exposure and HLA in healthy donors. Data came from immunoSEQ multiplex PCR; TCRdb stores just in-frame clones and leaves some out. The sample yields about 94,000 clones, around 69% seen once. The sample was PBMCs. These TCRs come from a man aged 25 to 45 in good health and CMV-seronegative. CDR3s include the opening cysteine and the closing phenylalanine or tryptophan. D genes are given only for firm matches. Size is omitted from some rows. Given values are once, few, many or a class for expanded clones.

J | V | D | size | CDR3
TRBJ1-2 | TRBV4-1 | - | - | CASSQDAGKHPRDYGYTF
TRBJ2-7 | TRBV6-6 | - | - | CASSIPRLEPYEQYF
TRBJ2-7 | TRBV5-1 | TRBD1 | - | CASSRGQGAAYEQYF
TRBJ1-6 | TRBV14 | TRBD1 | - | CASSTNRGNSPLHF
- | TRBV6-5 | - | - | CASSQGEEGYEQYF
TRBJ2-4 | TRBV7-2 | - | - | CASSLDTRLAKNIQYF
TRBJ1-1 | TRBV18 | - | - | CASSRASLNTEAFF
TRBJ2-2 | TRBV10-3 | - | - | CAIPEGPVGSGELFF
TRBJ1-2 | TRBV10-3 | TRBD1 | - | CAISESSQGGLTF
TRBJ2-3 | TRBV4-1 | - | - | CASSQVQYTDTQYF
TRBJ2-1 | TRBV19 | - | - | CASRPIKRAQGSEQFF
TRBJ2-1 | TRBV25-1 | TRBD2 | - | CASSEGATGLAGENEQFF
TRBJ2-1 | TRBV7-2 | TRBD2 | - | CASSLGGRYNEQFF
TRBJ2-3 | TRBV29-1 | TRBD2 | - | CSVGLAGVTDTQYF
TRBJ1-1 | TRBV7-9 | - | - | CASSLVQGSTEAFF
TRBJ2-1 | TRBV6-1 | - | - | CASQSQGPGEQFF
TRBJ1-5 | TRBV27 | - | - | CASSLRVGQPQHF
TRBJ1-4 | TRBV5-4 | - | - | CASSNYRDQITKLFF
TRBJ2-4 | TRBV7-2 | TRBD2 | - | CASSLSPGGSEAKNIQYF
TRBJ2-7 | TRBV6-1 | - | - | CASPPTGDSFYEQYF
- | TRBV9 | - | - | CASSDPSSYEQYF
TRBJ2-1 | TRBV27 | TRBD2 | few | CASRHLAGGPNEQFF
TRBJ1-5 | TRBV1 | - | once | CTSSQEDRDRRLNQPQHF
TRBJ1-5 | TRBV6-1 | - | - | CASSEARGFQPQHF
TRBJ1-1 | TRBV19 | - | - | CASSPGQEAFF
TRBJ2-3 | TRBV9 | TRBD2 | - | CASSVETSGGDTQYF
TRBJ1-1 | TRBV30 | - | - | CAWTRGWDTEAFF
TRBJ1-6 | TRBV11-2 | TRBD1 | few | CASSEDRGYNSPLHF
TRBJ1-1 | TRBV4-1 | - | - | CASSPQGLTEAFF
TRBJ2-7 | TRBV4-3 | TRBD1 | - | CASSQAQGAAYEQYF
TRBJ2-7 | TRBV4-3 | TRBD1 | few | CASSWGTGSGEQYF
TRBJ1-5 | TRBV12-2 | - | few | CASRLDRPRPGGRTQHF
TRBJ2-1 | TRBV2 | TRBD2 | - | CASSEGPSGNNEQFF
TRBJ2-3 | TRBV7-2 | - | - | CASSAQGTDTQYF
TRBJ2-7 | TRBV28 | - | - | CASSLLSRGVAYEQYF
TRBJ2-3 | TRBV5-4 | TRBD2 | - | CASSTATSGSTDTQYF
TRBJ2-7 | TRBV11-2 | TRBD1 | few | CASSPDRGSFYEQYF
TRBJ1-2 | TRBV15 | - | - | CATSRRGLLSADYTF
TRBJ1-5 | TRBV6-5 | - | - | CASRSGVTNQPQHF
TRBJ2-3 | TRBV10-3 | - | - | CAISEREVDTQYF
TRBJ2-1 | TRBV11-1 | - | - | CASSTYRSSYNEQFF
TRBJ2-1 | TRBV5-4 | TRBD2 | few | CASSLGLAGPNNEQFF
TRBJ2-5 | TRBV6-5 | TRBD2 | few | CASRKLAGGLETQYF
TRBJ2-7 | TRBV5-6 | TRBD2 | - | CASSLGLAVYEQYF
TRBJ2-7 | TRBV7-9 | TRBD1 | - | CSSSLGFGQGGEQYF
TRBJ2-3 | TRBV19 | - | - | CASIQNRYTDTQYF
TRBJ1-6 | TRBV10-3 | - | once | CAISPGQSYNSPLHF
TRBJ2-7 | TRBV7-6 | - | - | CASSPHAPIYEQYF
TRBJ2-2 | TRBV28 | TRBD2 | - | CASSFGLAGGAGELFF